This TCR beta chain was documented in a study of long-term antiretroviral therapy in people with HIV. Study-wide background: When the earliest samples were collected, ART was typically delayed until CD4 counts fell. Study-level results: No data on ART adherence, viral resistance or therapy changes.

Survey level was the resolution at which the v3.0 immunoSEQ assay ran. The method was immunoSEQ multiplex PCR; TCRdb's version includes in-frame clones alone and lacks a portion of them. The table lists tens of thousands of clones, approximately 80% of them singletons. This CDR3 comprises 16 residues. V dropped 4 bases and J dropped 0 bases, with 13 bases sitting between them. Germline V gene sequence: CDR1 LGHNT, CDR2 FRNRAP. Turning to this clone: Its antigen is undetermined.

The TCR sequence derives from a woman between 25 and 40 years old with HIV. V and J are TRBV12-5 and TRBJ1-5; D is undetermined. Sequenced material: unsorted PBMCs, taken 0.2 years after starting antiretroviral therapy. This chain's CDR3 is CASGWPISGSNQPQHF. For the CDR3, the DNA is TGTGCTAGTGGTTGGCCCATAAGCGGTAGCAATCAGCCCCAGCATTTT.